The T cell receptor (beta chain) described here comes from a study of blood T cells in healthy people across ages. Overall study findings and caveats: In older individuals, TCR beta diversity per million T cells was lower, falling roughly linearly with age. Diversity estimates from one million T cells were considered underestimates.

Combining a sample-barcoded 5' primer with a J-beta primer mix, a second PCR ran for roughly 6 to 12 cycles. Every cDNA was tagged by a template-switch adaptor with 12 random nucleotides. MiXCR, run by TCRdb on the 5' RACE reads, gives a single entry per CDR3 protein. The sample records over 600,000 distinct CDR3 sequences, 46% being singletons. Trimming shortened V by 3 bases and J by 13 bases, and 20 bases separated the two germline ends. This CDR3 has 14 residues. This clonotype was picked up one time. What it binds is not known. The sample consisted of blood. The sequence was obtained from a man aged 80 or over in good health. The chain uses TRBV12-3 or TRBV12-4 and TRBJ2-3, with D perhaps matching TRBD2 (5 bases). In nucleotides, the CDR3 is TGTGCCAGCAGTTTGGGAGTGGGAGCAGATGCGGAGTATTTT. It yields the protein CASSLGVGADAEYF.